Listed below are T cell receptor beta chains from one sample, sequenced in a study of response to subunit inactivated influenza vaccine. In TCRdb, the RT-PCR reads were re-called with MiXCR into one record per CDR3 protein. The sample gives some 570,000 distinct CDR3 sequences, approximately 11% of which show up once; 9.5% to 11% is in the top ten. These same data were also listed under a study on T cells expressing NK-cell markers.

Here the sequenced sample was PBMCs from blood, taken on the day of vaccination. These TCRs come from a man aged 45-65 years who received an inactivated influenza vaccine. Each CDR3 is given with its conserved first and last residue. A D gene is named only where the DNA matches it firmly. Not every row has a clone size; where given, it reads once, few, many or a size class.

abundance,j_gene,d_gene,v_gene,len,CDR3aa,CDR3nt
-,TRBJ2-1,TRBD2,TRBV5-4,14,CASSLEASSGREFF,TGTGCCAGCAGCTTGGAGGCGTCTAGCGGACGGGAGTTCTTC
-,TRBJ1-5,TRBD1,TRBV19,14,CASSQDRGGQPQHF,TGTGCCAGTAGTCAAGACAGGGGAGGCCAGCCCCAGCATTTT
few,TRBJ2-1,-,TRBV30,15,CAWSAGFGQINEQFF,TGTGCCTGGAGCGCCGGGTTCGGACAGATCAATGAGCAGTTCTTC
many,TRBJ2-7,TRBD2,TRBV27,15,CASSLSSGGAYEQYF,TGTGCCAGCAGTTTATCTAGCGGGGGGGCCTACGAGCAGTACTTC
few,TRBJ2-5,-,TRBV7-9,15,CASSLVFSGYGTQYF,TGTGCCAGCAGCTTAGTCTTCTCGGGATACGGGACCCAGTACTTC
-,TRBJ2-1,-,TRBV29-1,12,CSVGSLDNEQFF,TGCAGCGTTGGGTCCCTCGACAATGAGCAGTTCTTC
-,TRBJ2-5,-,TRBV28,15,CASSLGLNGKETQYF,TGTGCCAGCAGTTTAGGGCTCAATGGGAAAGAGACCCAGTACTTC
many,TRBJ1-1,-,TRBV12-3/TRBV12-4,14,CASSLAGANTEAFF,TGTGCCAGCAGTTTAGCCGGGGCGAACACTGAAGCTTTCTTT
-,TRBJ1-1,-,TRBV4-3,14,CASSQDMGQGGAFF,TGCGCCAGCAGCCAAGATATGGGGCAGGGAGGGGCTTTCTTT
-,TRBJ2-3,-,TRBV5-1,14,CASSPEAYREREYF,TGCGCCAGCAGCCCAGAAGCGTACCGGGAACGGGAGTATTTT
few,TRBJ2-7,-,TRBV7-2,15,CASSLRAAGPHEQYF,TGTGCCAGCAGCTTAAGGGCGGCAGGTCCCCACGAGCAGTACTTC
-,TRBJ2-3,TRBD2,TRBV27,16,CASTLLAGEVSDTQYF,TGTGCCAGCACTTTACTAGCGGGGGAGGTCTCAGATACGCAGTATTTT
-,TRBJ1-3,TRBD1,TRBV11-2,14,CASRKTGAGNTIYF,TGTGCCAGCAGAAAAACAGGGGCTGGAAACACCATATATTTT
-,TRBJ2-1,TRBD2,TRBV5-6,15,CASSHRLARVGEQFF,TGTGCCAGCAGCCACAGACTAGCCCGCGTCGGGGAGCAGTTCTTC
-,TRBJ1-5,-,TRBV19,13,CASSIADNQPQHF,TGTGCCAGTAGTATAGCCGATAATCAGCCCCAGCATTTT
-,TRBJ2-3,-,TRBV10-3,12,CAIMDSTDTQYF,TGTGCCATAATGGACAGCACAGATACGCAGTATTTT
-,TRBJ2-2,TRBD1,TRBV6-2/TRBV6-3,15,CASSTGTGMRGELFF,TGTGCCAGCAGCACCGGGACAGGGATGAGAGGGGAGCTGTTTTTT